Each of the 25 T cell receptor beta chains below was sequenced from the same sample in a study of post-analysis software for immune sequencing data. The library was made from cDNA and included unique molecular identifiers. MiXCR, run by TCRdb on the PCR reads, gives a single entry per CDR3 protein. The sample yields about 570,000 distinct CDR3 sequences, roughly 34% seen once. Whole-study results and caveats: Controls showed lower frequencies than patients for roughly five TRBV segments, and TRBV5-6, TRBV5-1 and TRBV20-1 were among these.

For these TCRs, the target antigens are not known. The sample was blood. The receptor set was obtained from a girl under 18 with multiple sclerosis.

The chain recombines TRBV5-1 with TRBJ1-1; 8 bases fit TRBD1. There are 15 residues in the CDR3. Trimming at V came to 4 bases and at J to 4 bases, leaving 9 bases not matched to a gene. Germline assignment: CDR1 SGHRS and CDR2 YFSETQ. The chain's CDR3 is CASSPRTGSGTEAFF. Here the CDR3 DNA reads TGCGCCAGCAGCCCGAGGACAGGGAGTGGCACTGAAGCTTTCTTT.

This clonotype appeared a few times. V and J are TRBV7-8 and TRBJ2-3, with 9 bases identical to TRBD1. This CDR3 is built from 17 residues. Trimming took 5 bases from V and 0 from J; bases not matched to a gene: 9. Germline values: CDR1 SGHVS, CDR2 FQNEAQ. CDR3 nucleotide sequence: TGTGCCAGCAGCCCTAAGACAGGGGGGACTAGCACAGATACGCAGTATTTT. It yields the protein CASSPKTGGTSTDTQYF. The full variable domain, in which reference TRBV7-8 and TRBJ2-3 provide the parts outside the CDR3, is GAGVSQSPRYKVAKRGQDVALRCDPISGHVSLFWYQQALGQGPEFLTYFQNEAQLDKSGLPSDRFFAERPEGSVSTLKIQRTQQEDSAVYLCASSPKTGGTSTDTQYFGPGTRLTVL.

The V call is TRBV14, the J call TRBJ1-4; possibly TRBD1 for D (5 bases). The CDR3 covers 17 residues. Trimming removed 1 base at V and 0 bases at J, with 12 bases between. Germline V gene data show CDR1 as SGHDN and CDR2 as FVKESK. The CDR3 is CASSQVTGLATNEKLFF. In DNA form, the CDR3 reads TGTGCCAGCAGCCAAGTGACGGGGCTCGCAACTAATGAAAAACTGTTTTTT.

The sample holds a few counts of this clonotype. The chain links TRBV12-3 or TRBV12-4 to TRBJ2-1; D call uncertain. The CDR3 runs to 12 residues. Trimming shortened V by 4 bases and J by 6 bases, and 7 bases separated the two germline ends. CDR3 amino acids: CASSWSGNEQFF. The CDR3 DNA follows: TGTGCCAGCAGTTGGTCGGGCAATGAGCAGTTCTTC.

The chain employs TRBV9 and TRBJ2-1, with 12 bases aligning to TRBD2. From germline, CDR1 is SGDLS and CDR2 YYNGEE. This CDR3 is 16 amino acids long. The V and J ends lost 3 bases and 7 bases, in that order; junction bases with no gene match: 8. CDR3 nucleotide sequence: TGTGCCAGCAGCGAGGCCCCCGGGACTAGCGGGAATGAGCAGTTCTTC. Amino acids: CASSEAPGTSGNEQFF.

The sample holds a few counts of this clonotype. The J gene is TRBJ2-7, the V gene TRBV7-2; the D gene is possibly TRBD1 (6 bases). The length of the CDR3 is 15 residues. Germline CDR1 is SGHTA and CDR2 is FQGNSA. V shed 0 bases and J shed 3 bases, with 12 bases lying between them. The CDR3 DNA follows: TGTGCCAGCAGCTTAGCCCCGGTACAGGGCTACGAGCAGTACTTC. This gives the protein CASSLAPVQGYEQYF.

This clonotype was counted only a few times. The genes are TRBV14 and TRBJ2-3; maybe TRBD1 (6 bases). The germline CDR1 and CDR2 sequences are SGHDN and FVKESK. The CDR3 spans 17 residues. V dropped 1 base and J dropped 2 bases, with 16 bases sitting between them. The CDR3 sequence is CASSQAWQGLYTDTQYF. Written as DNA, the CDR3 is TGTGCCAGCAGCCAAGCTTGGCAGGGGCTATACACAGATACGCAGTATTTT.

The chain combines TRBV5-1 with TRBJ1-2; 9 bases map to TRBD1. The germline CDR1 and CDR2 sequences are SGHRS and YFSETQ. This CDR3 is built from 17 residues. V was clipped by 0 bases and J by 4 bases; unmatched bases: 10. The chain's CDR3 is CASSLEARTGASYGYTF. The CDR3 DNA sequence: TGCGCCAGCAGCTTGGAAGCACGGACAGGGGCAAGCTATGGCTACACCTTC.

J is TRBJ1-2 and V is TRBV29-1; D not certain. The V end lost 4 bases, the J end lost 2 bases, and 11 bases lay between the germline ends. The germline CDR1 and CDR2 sequences are SQVTM and ANQGSEA. The CDR3 is 13 residues long. The CDR3 sequence: CSVGIGTNYGYTF. The CDR3 DNA is TGCAGCGTTGGAATCGGCACCAACTATGGCTACACCTTC.

The chain combines TRBV12-3 or TRBV12-4 with TRBJ2-2; 7 nucleotides align to TRBD1. Unmatched junction bases numbered 6, after V lost 6 bases and J lost 2 bases. The CDR3 totals 15 residues. CDR3 loop: CASRSGTVNTGELFF. In DNA form, the CDR3 reads TGTGCCAGCAGATCCGGGACAGTAAACACCGGGGAGCTGTTTTTT.

Points on this clonotype: The junction departs from the called germline gene at one end, perhaps through a read error. The chain has TRBV5-1 and TRBJ2-5; 8 bases map to TRBD2. The CDR3 extends over 16 amino acids. Germline V gene sequence: CDR1 SGHRS, CDR2 YFSETQ. In nucleotides, the CDR3 is TGCACCAGCAGCTCCCTTCCCGGGACTAGCCAAGAGACCCAGTACTTC. This encodes CTSSSLPGTSQETQYF.

The chain couples TRBV4-1 to TRBJ2-3, with D perhaps assigned TRBD1 or TRBD2 (7 bases each). This CDR3 is 17 amino acids long. CDR1 is MGHRA and CDR2 is YSYEKL in the germline V gene. The V end lost 1 base, the J end lost 3 bases, and 17 bases lay between the germline ends. The CDR3 spells CASSQVGGGRGTDTQYF. In DNA, the CDR3 is TGCGCCAGCAGCCAAGTGGGAGGGGGCCGAGGTACAGATACGCAGTATTTT.

This chain joins TRBV6-5 and TRBJ2-2; possibly TRBD1 for D (5 bases). Looked up from germline, CDR1 is MNHEY and CDR2 is SVGAGI. Trimming cost V 0 bases and J 3 bases, with 8 bases left between them. The length of the CDR3 is 15 residues. The CDR3 loop is CASSYSIGDTGELFF. CDR3 bases: TGTGCCAGCAGTTACTCGATAGGGGACACCGGGGAGCTGTTTTTT.

The CDR3 DNA reads TGTGCCAGCAGTGTGACTAGCGGGGTCAGAGATACGCAGTATTTT. The encoded protein is CASSVTSGVRDTQYF. The rearrangement joins TRBV2 to TRBJ2-3; 11 bases fit TRBD2. This CDR3 comprises 15 residues. Trimming at V came to 4 bases and at J to 5 bases, leaving 5 bases not matched to a gene. Germline V lookup: CDR1 SNHLY, CDR2 FYNNEI.

The CDR3 loop reads CSGKSGSSLGYTF. DNA for the CDR3: TGCAGCGGTAAAAGCGGGAGTTCTTTGGGGTACACCTTC. This chain connects TRBV29-1 to TRBJ1-2; D gene ambiguous. The germline CDR1 and CDR2 sequences are SQVTM and ANQGSEA. The ends were cut back, 7 bases at V and 11 bases at J, with 23 bases in the middle. The CDR3 covers 13 residues.

This clonotype was counted between two and nine times. This rearrangement joins TRBV2 to TRBJ2-3, with 7 positions matching TRBD1. After removal of 2 bases from V and 0 bases from J, the junction contained 5 bases not matched to a gene. The CDR3 loop spans 16 amino acids. From germline, CDR1 is SNHLY and CDR2 FYNNEI. For the CDR3, the DNA is TGTGCCAGCAGTGAACCAAGACAGGGTAGCACAGATACGCAGTATTTT. This encodes CASSEPRQGSTDTQYF.

The chain carries TRBV12-3 or TRBV12-4 and TRBJ1-1; D is perhaps TRBD1 (6 bases). The CDR3 covers 15 residues. The ends were cut back, 2 bases at V and 0 bases at J, with 10 bases in the middle. The CDR3 DNA sequence: TGTGCCAGCAGTTTAAATCAGGGGCTGAACACTGAAGCTTTCTTT. It is translated as CASSLNQGLNTEAFF.

V gene TRBV9 combines with J gene TRBJ1-1; possibly TRBD1 for D (6 bases). Germline V gives CDR1 SGDLS, CDR2 YYNGEE. Trimming cost V 3 bases and J 2 bases, with 17 bases left between them. The CDR3 spans 16 residues. The CDR3: CASSGRAYRENTEAFF. Here the CDR3 DNA reads TGTGCCAGCAGCGGACGAGCGTACAGGGAAAACACTGAAGCTTTCTTT.

The chain joins TRBV7-3 to TRBJ2-7, with 9 bases matching TRBD1. Germline values: CDR1 SGHTA, CDR2 FQGTGA. With V trimmed by 6 bases and J by 3 bases, 3 bases remained unmatched. The CDR3 covers 13 residues. For the CDR3, the DNA is TGTGCCAGCAGTTGGGACAGGGACTACGAGCAGTACTTC. It is translated as CASSWDRDYEQYF.

The chain recombines TRBV2 with TRBJ1-5; the D gene is possibly TRBD1 (6 bases). V gave up 2 bases and J gave up 4 bases, with 15 bases separating them. The V gene's germline CDR1 is SNHLY and CDR2 FYNNEI. The CDR3 totals 16 residues. The CDR3 nucleotides read TGTGCCAGCAGTGAATTAGGGGGTGAGTTAAATCAGCCCCAGCATTTT. Protein: CASSELGGELNQPQHF.

This clonotype was observed once. V and J are TRBV12-3 or TRBV12-4 and TRBJ2-3; no reliable D call. The CDR3 loop spans 11 amino acids. V was shortened by 8 bases and J by 7 bases, with 10 bases between the two germline ends. The CDR3: CASGSFNTQYF. The CDR3, as DNA: TGTGCCAGCGGATCCTTTAATACGCAGTATTTT.

This clonotype was seen more than once but under ten times. The chain uses TRBV12-3 or TRBV12-4 and TRBJ2-1; tentatively, D is TRBD1 (5 bases). The CDR3 is 15 residues long. Trimming removed 7 bases from V and 0 bases from J, with 13 bases in between. The CDR3 DNA reads TGTGCCAGCAAACAGGACGGAAGCTCCTACAATGAGCAGTTCTTC. Its translation is CASKQDGSSYNEQFF.

CDR3 nucleotide sequence: TGCGCCAGCAGTAGGAGGGTTGAAGAGACCCAGTACTTC. Translated: CASSRRVEETQYF. The gene calls are TRBV5-1 and TRBJ2-5; possible D gene TRBD2, 6 bases. This CDR3 comprises 13 residues. Germline V CDR1 and CDR2: SGHRS, YFSETQ. Trimming took off 5 bases at V and 3 bases at J, with 11 bases between the two ends.

A few counts support this clonotype. V and J are TRBV7-9 and TRBJ2-1; 8 positions match TRBD1. The CDR3 contains 16 residues. Per the germline V gene, CDR1 is SEHNR and CDR2 is FQNEAQ (reference sequence). V shed 1 base and J 4 bases; nucleotides not matched to a gene: 6. The CDR3 reads CASSLGSQGAYNEQFF. The CDR3, as DNA: TGTGCCAGCAGCTTAGGCTCTCAGGGGGCGTACAATGAGCAGTTCTTC.

This clonotype was seen only a few times. The chain couples TRBV5-1 to TRBJ2-3; TRBD2 aligns across 15 bases. The CDR3 consists of 18 residues. Germline CDR1 reads SGHRS; CDR2 reads YFSETQ. With V trimmed by 2 bases and J by 4 bases, 8 bases remained unmatched. In DNA form, the CDR3 reads TGCGCCAGCAGCTTTACCGGGACTAGCGGGGGGACTCCAGATACGCAGTATTTT. Its translation: CASSFTGTSGGTPDTQYF.